This T cell receptor beta chain was captured in a study of shared clonotypes between healthy human individuals. Study-wide results and caveats: The sole specimen, blood, was sampled, and tissue repertoires likely differ.

Data came from immunoSEQ multiplex PCR; TCRdb stores just in-frame clones and leaves some out. The sample has approximately 2,300,000 clones, about 90% seen once. Trimming shortened V by 3 bases and J by 0 bases, and 6 bases separated the two germline ends. Germline values: CDR1 SGHDT, CDR2 YYEEEE. This CDR3 spans 13 amino acids. As to this clone: Its target is unknown.

The origin of this receptor is a man younger than 35 in good health. Some clones in this sample may be carry-over from other donors' samples. Sequenced: naive CD4+ T cells from PBMCs. The subset here: CD45RA+ positively selected. The V and J genes are TRBV5-6 and TRBJ1-2, with unresolved D. The CDR3 spells CASSSTANYGYTF. DNA for the CDR3: TGTGCCAGCAGCTCGACGGCTAACTATGGCTACACCTTC.